This passage covers 8 T cell receptor beta chains from one sample sequenced in a study of identical twins. TCRdb re-called the 5' RACE reads with MiXCR, one entry per CDR3 protein. The repertoire holds some 240,000 distinct CDR3 sequences, with roughly 8.7% as singletons. The same data also went into a second study, on yellow fever vaccine responses in identical twins.

Sequenced material: CD8+ T cells sorted from blood. These receptors originate from a young woman in good health.

This clonotype came up many times. The chain combines TRBV12-3 or TRBV12-4 with TRBJ2-3; D ambiguous. Trimming took 6 bases from V and 6 from J, leaving 16 bases between them. This CDR3 is 14 amino acids long. The CDR3 loop is CASSPLWAADTQYF. As DNA, the CDR3 is TGTGCCAGCAGCCCTTTATGGGCGGCGGATACGCAGTATTTT.

This clonotype was seen a handful of times. Germline is not matched at one junction end, which may reflect a read error. The J gene is TRBJ2-2, the V gene TRBV6-1, with a possible D match to TRBD1 (5 bases). This CDR3 has 14 amino acids. Germline lookup yields CDR1 MNHNS and CDR2 SASEGT. The CDR3 region is CAGRDSEVAGELFF. DNA for the CDR3: TGTGCCGGCAGAGACAGTGAGGTAGCCGGGGAGCTGTTTTTT.

The sample holds many counts of this clonotype. The chain combines TRBV14 with TRBJ2-7, with unresolved D. The CDR3 extends over 15 amino acids. CDR1 and CDR2 (germline): SGHDN, FVKESK. V shed 0 bases and J shed 3 bases, with 12 bases lying between them. The CDR3 sequence is CASSQEGFASYEQYF. The CDR3 DNA follows: TGTGCCAGCAGCCAAGAGGGGTTTGCTAGCTACGAGCAGTACTTC.

This clonotype occurred a few times. This rearrangement joins TRBV7-9 to TRBJ2-5, with D possibly being TRBD1 or TRBD2 (5 bases each). Germline CDR1 SEHNR, CDR2 FQNEAQ (reference sequence). The V gene lost 1 base and the J gene lost 5 bases, with 14 bases spanning the gap. CDR3 length: 15 amino acids. CDR3 sequence: CASSLERDLGETQYF. CDR3 bases: TGTGCCAGCAGCTTAGAACGGGACCTAGGGGAGACCCAGTACTTC.

The chain employs TRBV20-1 and TRBJ2-5; D may be TRBD2 (6 bases). Germline V gene data show CDR1 as DFQATT and CDR2 as SNEGSKA (reference sequence). The CDR3 consists of 14 residues. Trimming pared 3 bases from V and 5 bases from J, leaving 16 bases between. CDR3 amino acids: CSASREVWVETQYF. The CDR3 DNA sequence: TGCAGTGCTAGCAGGGAGGTGTGGGTCGAGACCCAGTACTTC.

The V call is TRBV5-5, the J call TRBJ1-1; no firm D call. CDR1 and CDR2 from the germline V gene are SGHKS and YYEKEE (reference sequence). The V end lost 3 bases, the J end lost 0 bases, and 6 bases lay between the germline ends. This CDR3 is 13 amino acids long. In DNA, the CDR3 is TGTGCCAGCAGCTCCGATCTGAACACTGAAGCTTTCTTT. It encodes CASSSDLNTEAFF.

The chain uses TRBV20-1 and TRBJ2-7; 7 nucleotides match TRBD2. Germline values: CDR1 DFQATT, CDR2 SNEGSKA (reference sequence). CDR3 length: 13 residues. After removal of 3 bases from V and 6 bases from J, the junction contained 8 bases not matched to a gene. The CDR3 DNA reads TGCAGTGCTAGGCTAGCGGCAGTCAGCGAGCAGTACTTC. Protein sequence: CSARLAAVSEQYF.

This clonotype was counted many times. The chain uses TRBV4-3 and TRBJ2-7; D gene uncertain. V was pared by 4 bases and J by 0 bases, with 13 bases between. CDR3 size: 15 residues. Per germline, CDR1 LGHNA and CDR2 YSLEER. DNA of the CDR3: TGCGCCAGCAGCCCGCCCTACGGCCTCTCCTACGAGCAGTACTTC. It codes for CASSPPYGLSYEQYF.